This T cell receptor (beta chain) stems from a study of molecular identifiers for immune sequencing clone quantification. About the research overall: Across replicate runs, RNA obtained from around 18,000 or 91,000 naive CD8 cells was divided into five, with four undergoing sequencing.

This clonotype was observed at least ten times. As yet, its antigen is unknown. Whole-study results and caveats: Clone sizes could be underestimated for highly expanded clones when identical TCR molecules share a barcode.

As previously described, bulk TCR libraries were made using listed TCR primers. TCRdb redid the calling of the PCR reads with MiXCR, one entry per CDR3 protein. The sample lists a few hundred thousand distinct CDR3 sequences, roughly 26% occurring once. Germline CDR1 is MNHEY and CDR2 is SVGAGI. The CDR3 sequence is 14 residues long. V lost 7 bases to trimming and J lost 4 bases; unmatched junction nucleotides: 5. V usage is TRBV6-5 and J usage is TRBJ2-1; 9 bases are shared with TRBD2. Material: naive CD8+ T cells from blood, with Jurkat cell RNA spiked in. Subset indicated: FACS-sorted CD8+CD4-CCR7+CD45RA+ naive T cells. The clonotype originates from a human donor in good health. Some libraries in this study had Jurkat cell RNA spiked in. The CDR3 is CASNSGSWYNEQFF. The CDR3 DNA reads as TGTGCCAGCAATAGCGGGAGTTGGTACAATGAGCAGTTCTTC.